This paragraph reports one T cell receptor beta chain. No antigen is known for it. No quality values exist for individual bases; no much larger clone is one base distant. This specimen's time point label, per the study, means: baseline before oral tofacitinib. Lesional scalp punch biopsies and peripheral blood were collected from alopecia areata patients. After PBMCs were isolated by density centrifugation and stained for CD3, CD4 and CD8, a FACSAria was used to sort CD4+ and CD8+ T cells. This record comes from a study of CD8+ T cells in alopecia areata (dated by TCRdb to about 2018). Study-wide context: The treated patients took part in an open-label pilot trial in which moderate-to-severe alopecia areata was treated with oral tofacitinib at 5 to 10 mg twice daily. RNA was extracted with the PAXgene miRNA kit for fixed scalp, the miRNeasy kit for PBMCs, and the RNeasy kit for mouse skin. Patients on tofacitinib were biopsied at baseline and after 4 and 24 weeks of treatment, and several of the patients also had a later scalp biopsy. High-throughput TCRbeta sequencing was used to examine T cell clonal expansion in alopecia areata in both the C3H/HeJ mouse model and human patients. In humans, TCRbeta sequencing was performed on scalp tissue and on sorted CD4+ and CD8+ peripheral blood T cells from healthy controls and from patients with patchy or totalis/universalis alopecia areata. Clonality in the scalp was compared among normal scalp (n=4), patchy alopecia areata scalp (n=8), and alopecia totalis/universalis scalp (n=8). Patients stayed on tofacitinib for 6 to 18 months and then had 6 months of follow-up off drug so that delayed response and recurrence could be assessed. TCRbeta CDR3 regions were amplified by immunoSEQ multiplex PCR using 35 Vbeta forward and 13 Jbeta reverse primers. Overall study outcomes, separate from this receptor: Shared TCR sequences between patients were less evident than in mice, which may be partly attributable to HLA diversity in the patient population. Unlike mouse skin, where gammadelta T cells dominate, normal human skin contains resident alphabeta T cells that get sequenced too, which complicates analysis of the scalp TCR repertoire. Lesional scalp, especially in alopecia totalis/universalis, showed higher clonality and more expanded CD8+ clones than normal scalp, suggesting antigenic drive.

The library was obtained by the immunoSEQ multiplex PCR assay. For TCR sequencing, RNA was extracted from every sample and reverse transcribed into cDNA to serve as template. SuperScript III was used for first-strand cDNA synthesis, primed with a 2:1 mix of oligo-dT and random hexamers. A synthetic immune receptor repertoire was used to gauge amplification bias, and whatever bias remained was removed computationally. In the source study's methods: After raw reads were preprocessed to remove errors, the CDR3 was defined following IMGT conventions as running from the conserved cysteine to phenylalanine. Clonality was calculated as 1 minus Shannon entropy normalized by log2 of the number of productive unique TCRs. CD4 or CD8 identity of scalp clones was inferred by cross-referencing scalp TCRbeta sequences with sorted blood CD4 and CD8 repertoires. TCRdb retrieved this table from immuneACCESS and kept in-frame rearrangements only. Not all clones are present; in checked studies, unresolved V genes account for under half, and no reason is known for the remainder. That table supplies the V and J calls and clone size; D and trimming were determined from the DNA. Within this sample are more than 200,000 clones, with roughly two thirds of them counted one time only. The ten top clones hold around 1.2% of the sample.

The sequence was collected from a human donor with alopecia areata. This material consisted of CD4+ T cells sorted from blood, taken at week 0.

The DNA sequence is given as TGTGCCAGTCGGGACCGACCGAACACCGGGGAGCTGTTTTTT. Translated, it gives CASRDRPNTGELFF. Rearrangement joined TRBV21-1 to TRBJ2-2. TRBV21-1 is a pseudogene. From the cysteine through the phenylalanine, the CDR3 covers 14 amino acids. The kept DNA is CDR3 alone, 42 bases in frame from the first base.